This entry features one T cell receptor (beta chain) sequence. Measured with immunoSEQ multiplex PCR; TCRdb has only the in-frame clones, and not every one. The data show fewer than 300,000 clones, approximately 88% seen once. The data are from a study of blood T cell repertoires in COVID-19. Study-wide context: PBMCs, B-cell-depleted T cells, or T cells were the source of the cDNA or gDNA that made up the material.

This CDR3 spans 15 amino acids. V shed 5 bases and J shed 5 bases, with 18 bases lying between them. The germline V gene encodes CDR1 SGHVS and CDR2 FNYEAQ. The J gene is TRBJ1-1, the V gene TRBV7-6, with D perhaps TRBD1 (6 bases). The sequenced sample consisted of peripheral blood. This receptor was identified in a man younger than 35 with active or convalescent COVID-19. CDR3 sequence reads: CASSTRQGQGTEAFF. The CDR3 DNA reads TGTGCCAGCAGCACGCGTCAGGGGCAGGGGACTGAAGCTTTCTTT.